The sequence of this T cell receptor (beta chain) was determined in a study of PD-1 blockade in classical Hodgkin lymphoma. Study-wide findings and caveats: What drove the repertoire differences, possibly disease activity or prior therapy, has not been defined. Reports described newly diagnosed patients as having lower baseline TCR diversity than healthy donors. Initiation of nivolumab under 1 year after ASCT led to exclusion of patients.

Notes on this clone: Its antigen is as yet unknown.

Method: immunoSEQ multiplex PCR; TCRdb's copy keeps in-frame clones and lacks some. Found here are about 90,000 clones, around nine tenths of them singletons; the top ten hold 2.5% to 3.5%. Regarding time point: cycle 4 day 1 (C4D1), after less than 7 weeks of nivolumab. Brentuximab vedotin exposure varied among the patients, all of whom had relapsed after autologous stem cell transplantation. Complete response, partial response or progressive disease was each patient's best response. Germline V lookup: CDR1 SGHRS, CDR2 YFSETQ. The CDR3 extends over 15 amino acids. V lost 0 bases, J lost 4 bases, and 3 bases stayed unmatched.

This TCR came from a human donor with classical Hodgkin lymphoma. The input for sequencing was peripheral blood mononuclear cells (PBMCs), taken before the fourth cycle of nivolumab. The chain has TRBV5-1 and TRBJ2-2; TRBD1 matches 7 bases. The CDR3 DNA is TGCGCCAGCAGCTTGGGAGCAGGGGGCACCGGGGAGCTGTTTTTT. Translating gives CASSLGAGGTGELFF.